The source of this TCR beta chain is a study of regulatory T cells in long-lasting Graves disease (dated by TCRdb to the early 2020s). About the study as a whole: Persistent Graves' disease was defined as persistently positive TSH receptor autoantibodies together with antithyroid drug treatment for over 5 years. This study used TCR sequencing and RNA sequencing of peripheral blood to compare persistent Graves' disease patients against newly diagnosed Graves' disease patients. The study was registered as a clinical trial and conducted in China. A total of approximately 35 samples underwent TCR sequencing: around 13 from persistent and roughly 20 from newly diagnosed Graves' disease patients. Antithyroid drugs had been taken for roughly 10 years on average by persistent Graves' disease patients in the clinical cohort.

This clonotype was observed many times. The specificity of this receptor is unknown. Within one base of it there is no much larger clone, and no base qualities were kept. The cysteine opens and the phenylalanine closes a CDR3 of 14 amino acids. The kept DNA is CDR3 alone, 42 bases in frame from the first base. CDR1 and CDR2 were assigned from the germline V gene as MDHEN and SYDVKM. V ends up 10 bases short and J 0 bases short, with an unmatched junction base count of 6. The research as a whole found: Persistent disease showed preferential use of TRBV28, TRBJ1-2 and TRBJ2-5, whereas newly diagnosed disease favored TRBV20-1 and TRBJ2-1. The small sample size was acknowledged by the authors as a limitation that may reduce accuracy. Lower TCR Shannon entropy and fewer highly expanded clones were observed in persistent Graves' disease patients than in newly diagnosed patients, which suggested clonal expansion. A larger number of public clonotypes was shared among persistent patients (approximately 3,000) than among newly diagnosed patients (roughly 970). Only the TCR beta chain was sequenced and analyzed. The study examined only peripheral blood because the primary lesion, thyroid tissue, could not be accessed.

The intended sense of this specimen's time point label: persistent/refractory GD, antithyroid drugs over 5 years with positive TRAb. For both TCR sequencing and RNA sequencing, RNA was extracted from PBMCs in TRIzol. The diagnosis of Graves' disease followed American Thyroid Association guidelines. The patients came from an endocrinology department in Xi'an, China. Each patient gave about 8.1 milliliters of peripheral blood, collected in an EDTA anticoagulant tube. PBMCs were isolated by Ficoll Paque Plus density gradient separation without further T cell sorting. An Agilent 2100 Bioanalyzer and agarose gel were used to check RNA quality, and a NanoDrop 2000 was used to measure RNA concentration. Libraries were built with multiplex PCR. The sequencer listed for this sample is Illumina HiSeq 4000. TCR beta libraries were built with iRepertoire HTBI primers and Arm-PCR amplification of CDR3 regions. Before sequencing, the PCR products underwent gel purification. The source study handled its data this way. Gene usage analysis of CDR3 amino acid clonotypes relied on the roughly 60 TRBV and 15 or so TRBJ segments identified across samples. COPE and FqMerger were used to merge the filtered high-quality paired reads into contigs. BLAST was used to align contigs to IMGT TRBV, TRBD and TRBJ reference genes, with CDR3 defined following IMGT. Clonotypes above 0.1% frequency were classified as highly expanded clones. Shannon entropy served as the measure of repertoire diversity, while the Gini coefficient captured V-J evenness. Clonotypes shared by more than one individual were considered public. The public reads were quality trimmed at Q25 with fastp and then assembled into clones with MiXCR by TCRdb, keeping productive beta chains. Each entry merges the rows of one CDR3 protein and shows their most common DNA and genes. The V and J calls and clone size come from TCRdb's table, not from the authors' own analysis. Within this sample are roughly 400,000 distinct CDR3 sequences, with about 20% of them counted one time only. The top ten constitute 20% to 25% of the sample.

Recombination connected TRBV28 to TRBJ1-3; 7 bases in between match TRBD1. The TCR comes from a female donor with Graves disease. Specimen: peripheral blood mononuclear cells (PBMCs), collected when the disease was refractory, from a patient treated with antithyroid drugs. The sequence in DNA is TGTGCCACCAGGGGGGAGTTCTCTGGAAACACCATATATTTT. Its translation is CATRGEFSGNTIYF.